A selection of T cell receptor beta chains follows, all from one sample in a study of response to subunit inactivated influenza vaccine. In TCRdb, the RT-PCR reads were re-called with MiXCR into one record per CDR3 protein. Of 400,000 to 650,000 distinct CDR3 sequences in the sample, approximately 7.2% were seen once. The sequences come from PBMCs from blood, collected around 25 months after vaccination. These TCRs come from a man in his fifties or sixties who received an inactivated influenza vaccine. Both conserved end residues are part of each CDR3. Each record gives: V gene, D gene, clone size, J gene, CDR3 protein, CDR3 DNA. The D gene is left open where the match is weak. Expanded clones are given a class, and other clones once, few, many or no size at all.

TRBV12-5,NA,NA,TRBJ2-2,CASANPPGVVTGELFF,TGTGCTAGTGCCAACCCGCCAGGGGTCGTCACCGGGGAGCTGTTTTTT
TRBV10-3,TRBD1,many,TRBJ2-3,CAISDRGDTQYF,TGTGCCATCAGTGACAGGGGGGATACGCAGTATTTT
TRBV4-3,NA,many,TRBJ2-7,CASSQDKADYEQYF,TGCGCCAGCAGCCAAGATAAGGCAGACTACGAGCAGTACTTC
TRBV20-1,TRBD1,NA,TRBJ2-1,CSARADRGLDEQFF,TGCAGTGCCAGAGCGGACAGGGGGCTAGATGAGCAGTTCTTC
TRBV2,NA,many,TRBJ1-2,CASSEGRQGFHGYTF,TGTGCCAGCAGTGAAGGGAGGCAGGGGTTCCATGGCTACACCTTC
TRBV11-2,NA,few,TRBJ2-5,CASSGVGEETQYF,TGTGCCAGCAGCGGGGTAGGGGAAGAGACCCAGTACTTC
TRBV29-1,NA,many,TRBJ2-3,CSVGKSQWQADTQYF,TGCAGCGTTGGAAAATCTCAGTGGCAGGCAGATACGCAGTATTTT
TRBV12-3/TRBV12-4,TRBD2,NA,TRBJ2-5,CASSPMGLAGETQYF,TGTGCCAGCAGCCCCATGGGACTAGCGGGAGAGACCCAGTACTTC
TRBV4-2,TRBD2,few,TRBJ2-1,CASSQSGVSSYNEQFF,TGTGCCAGCAGCCAGAGCGGGGTGAGCTCCTACAATGAGCAGTTCTTC
TRBV5-4,TRBD2,NA,TRBJ2-3,CASKSGSGEDTQYF,TGTGCCAGCAAAAGCGGGAGCGGGGAAGATACGCAGTATTTT
TRBV29-1,NA,few,TRBJ2-5,CSTSRGLGLAETQYF,TGCAGCACCTCTCGAGGGCTCGGGTTGGCGGAGACCCAGTACTTC
TRBV4-2,NA,many,TRBJ1-3,CASSQDRHGGNTIYF,TGTGCCAGCAGCCAAGATCGACACGGTGGAAACACCATATATTTT
TRBV12-3/TRBV12-4,NA,few,TRBJ2-1,CASKGGDSGPNNEQFF,TGTGCCAGCAAAGGGGGGGACTCGGGACCGAATAATGAGCAGTTCTTC
TRBV19,TRBD2,few,TRBJ2-2,CASSIVLAGTGELFF,TGTGCCAGTAGTATTGTTCTAGCGGGCACCGGGGAGCTGTTTTTT
TRBV20-1,NA,few,TRBJ2-4,CSAVEVTQTNIQYF,TGCAGTGCGGTCGAGGTTACTCAAACGAACATTCAGTACTTC
TRBV6-2/TRBV6-3,NA,many,TRBJ2-4,CASSDRLGGNIQYF,TGTGCCAGCAGTGATAGACTAGGAGGAAACATTCAGTACTTC
TRBV5-4,TRBD1,few,TRBJ1-2,CASSTGTGAPHGYGYTF,TGTGCCAGCTCCACCGGGACAGGGGCACCGCATGGCTATGGCTACACCTTC